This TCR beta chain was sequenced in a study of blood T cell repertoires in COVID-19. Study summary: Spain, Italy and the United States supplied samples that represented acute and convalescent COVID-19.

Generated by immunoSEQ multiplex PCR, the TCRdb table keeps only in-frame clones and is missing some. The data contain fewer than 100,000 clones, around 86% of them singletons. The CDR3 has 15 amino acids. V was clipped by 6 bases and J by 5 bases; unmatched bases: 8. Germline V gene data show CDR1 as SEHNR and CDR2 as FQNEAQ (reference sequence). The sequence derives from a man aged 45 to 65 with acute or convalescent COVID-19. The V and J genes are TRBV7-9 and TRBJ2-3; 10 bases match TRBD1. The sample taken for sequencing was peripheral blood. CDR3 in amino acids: CASRDRDRGLDTQYF. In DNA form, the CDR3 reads TGTGCCAGCAGGGACCGGGACAGGGGACTAGATACGCAGTATTTT. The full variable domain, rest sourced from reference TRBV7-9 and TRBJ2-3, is DTGVSQNPRHKITKRGQNVTFRCDPISEHNRLYWYRQTLGQGPEFLTYFQNEAQLEKSRLLSDRFSAERPKGSFSTLEIQRTEQGDSAMYLCASRDRDRGLDTQYFGPGTRLTVL.